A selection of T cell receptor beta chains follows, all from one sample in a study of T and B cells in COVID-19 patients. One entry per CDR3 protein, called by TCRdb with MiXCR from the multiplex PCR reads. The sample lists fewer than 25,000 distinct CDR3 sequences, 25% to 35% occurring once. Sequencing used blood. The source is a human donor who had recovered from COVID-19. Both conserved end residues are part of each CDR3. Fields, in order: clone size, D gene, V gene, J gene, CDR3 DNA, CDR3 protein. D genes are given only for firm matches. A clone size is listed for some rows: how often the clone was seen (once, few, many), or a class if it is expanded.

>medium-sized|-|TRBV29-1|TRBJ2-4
TGCAGCGTTGAAGAGGGCAGCCTAGCCAAAAACATTCAGTACTTC
CSVEEGSLAKNIQYF
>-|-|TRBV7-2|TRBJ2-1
TGTGCCAGCAGCTTAGATGGGCCAGGGAGCCCCGGTGAGCAGTTCTTC
CASSLDGPGSPGEQFF
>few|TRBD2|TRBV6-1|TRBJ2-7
TGTGCCAGCAGTGAATTAGCGGGCACCTACGAGCAGTACTTC
CASSELAGTYEQYF
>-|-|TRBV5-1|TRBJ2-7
TGCGCCAGCAGCTTGGAGGCAGCCCTATCCTACGAGCAGTACTTC
CASSLEAALSYEQYF
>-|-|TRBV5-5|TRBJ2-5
TGCGCCAGCAGCTTGGGTCGCACACAAGAGACCCAGTACTTC
CASSLGRTQETQYF
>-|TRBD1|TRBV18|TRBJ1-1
TGTGCCAGCTCCCCCCAGGGACAGGGGGGAACTGAAGCTTTCTTT
CASSPQGQGGTEAFF
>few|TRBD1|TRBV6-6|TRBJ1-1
TGTGCCAGCAGGCGAGACAGGGGGACGAACACTGAAGCTTTCTTT
CASRRDRGTNTEAFF
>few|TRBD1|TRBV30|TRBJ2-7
TGTGCCTGGAGTGGGACAGGGGACGGGCCTTACGAGCAGTACTTC
CAWSGTGDGPYEQYF
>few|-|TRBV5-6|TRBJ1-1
TGTGCCAGCAGCTCCGGACTGGGGAACACTGAAGCTTTCTTT
CASSSGLGNTEAFF
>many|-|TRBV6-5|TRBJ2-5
TGTGCCAGCAGTTACTCGTCCCACCAGGGGTGGGAGACCCAGTACTTC
CASSYSSHQGWETQYF
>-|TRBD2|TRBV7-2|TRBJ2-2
TGTGCCAGCAGCTTACCAGCGGGGCACACCGGGGAGCTGTTTTTT
CASSLPAGHTGELFF
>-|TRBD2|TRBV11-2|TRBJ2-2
TGTGCCAGCAGCCGGGACTACAACACCGGGGAGCTGTTTTTT
CASSRDYNTGELFF
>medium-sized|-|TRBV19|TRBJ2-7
TGTGCCAGTAGTAGGGCAGAGGTCTCGCACGAGCAGTACTTC
CASSRAEVSHEQYF
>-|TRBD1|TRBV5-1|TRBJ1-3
TGCGCCAGCAGCTCCACAGGGGACTCCTCTGGAAACACCATATATTTT
CASSSTGDSSGNTIYF
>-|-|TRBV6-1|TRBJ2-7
TGTGCCAGCAGTGATGGCAGATCCTACGAGCAGTACTTC
CASSDGRSYEQYF